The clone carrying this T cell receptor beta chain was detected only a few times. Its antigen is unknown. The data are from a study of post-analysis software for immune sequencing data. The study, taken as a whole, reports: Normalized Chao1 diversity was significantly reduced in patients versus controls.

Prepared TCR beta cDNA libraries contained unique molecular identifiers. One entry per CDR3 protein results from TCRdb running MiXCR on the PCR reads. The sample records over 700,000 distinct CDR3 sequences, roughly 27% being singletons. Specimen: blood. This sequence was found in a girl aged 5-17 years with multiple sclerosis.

The CDR3 region is CASSPIRAGENIQYF. Written as DNA, the CDR3 is TGTGCCAGCAGCCCCATTAGAGCGGGGGAAAACATTCAGTACTTC. The chain employs TRBV7-2 and TRBJ2-4; 8 nucleotides agree with TRBD2. V gave up 5 bases and J gave up 5 bases; unmatched junction bases: 8. CDR1 is SGHTA and CDR2 is FQGNSA in the germline V gene. The CDR3 totals 15 residues.